This T cell receptor beta chain stems from a study of shared clonotypes between healthy human individuals. This CDR3 comprises 15 residues. CDR1 SEHNR and CDR2 FQNEAQ come from the germline V gene (reference sequence). V was shortened by 5 bases and J by 5 bases, with 19 bases between the two germline ends. Some clones are missing from TCRdb's copy, which holds only in-frame ones; the method was immunoSEQ multiplex PCR. The sample includes a few million clones, roughly nine tenths of them seen just once. The TCR was taken from a man younger than 30 in good health. Material for sequencing was naive CD4+ T cells sorted from blood. The subset here: CD45RA+ positively selected. The rearrangement joins TRBV7-9 to TRBJ2-7, with D unclear. The CDR3 is CASSLRAPPWDEQYF. The CDR3 nucleotides read TGTGCCAGCAGCCTACGGGCTCCCCCCTGGGACGAGCAGTACTTC.